The 12 T cell receptor beta chains below come from one sample, sequenced in a study of T-cell reconstitution after alpha-beta-depleted transplantation in children. Library preparation (for TCRbeta) was performed with unique molecular identifiers. TCRdb re-derived calls from the PCR reads in MiXCR, one entry per CDR3 protein. This sample carries approximately 150,000 distinct CDR3 sequences, about 9% of them seen once, and the ten largest clones take about a sixth. Sequenced material: PBMCs, mostly from graft donor cells, taken 180 days after TCRalphabeta/CD19-depleted stem cell transplant. These receptors were taken from a female patient aged 2-9 years who had a stem cell transplant for congenital amegakaryocytic thrombocytopenia, so the T cells may come from the graft donor.

This clonotype was picked up many times. The chain recombines TRBV20-1 with TRBJ2-5; 13 nucleotides align to TRBD2. Germline V gene lookup returns CDR1 DFQATT and CDR2 SNEGSKA (reference sequence). Trimming took 5 bases from V and 2 from J; bases not matched to a gene: 11. This CDR3 comprises 17 residues. The CDR3 sequence is CSAPPGTSGVLQETQYF. CDR3 sequence (DNA): TGCAGTGCTCCCCCCGGGACTAGCGGGGTGCTACAAGAGACCCAGTACTTC.

This rearrangement joins TRBV12-3 or TRBV12-4 to TRBJ2-3, with 8 nucleotides matching TRBD1. After removal of 5 bases from V and 0 bases from J, the junction contained 4 bases not matched to a gene. This CDR3 has 15 residues. Written as DNA, the CDR3 is TGTGCCAGCAGTACGACAGGGGCTAGCACAGATACGCAGTATTTT. Translation gives CASSTTGASTDTQYF.

This clonotype was recorded at least ten times. The chain couples TRBV5-1 to TRBJ2-1, with TRBD2 matching 13 bases. Germline-derived CDR1 and CDR2 are SGHRS and YFSETQ. The CDR3 consists of 17 residues. The V gene end was trimmed by 3 bases and the J gene end by 4 bases; junction bases not matched to a gene: 7. CDR3 coding DNA: TGCGCCAGCAGCTCAACTAGCGGGGGGGCTTGGTACAATGAGCAGTTCTTC. It yields the protein CASSSTSGGAWYNEQFF.

This clonotype was seen only once. A much larger clone lies one base from this, so it may be a read error. This chain connects TRBV28 to TRBJ2-1; D is ambiguous. The CDR3 totals 16 residues. The V end lost 4 bases, the J end lost 7 bases, and 20 bases lay between the germline ends. Germline CDR1 MDHEN, CDR2 SYDVKM. CDR3 region: CASSSETRGRWNEQFF. The DNA for the CDR3 is TGTGCCAGCAGTTCAGAGACTCGCGGCCGATGGAATGAGCAGTTCTTC.

The table lists this clonotype with a count of one. The rearrangement links TRBV7-9 to TRBJ2-2; TRBD1 might be the D (5 bases). The CDR3 is 15 amino acids. V was trimmed by 1 base and J by 4 bases, leaving 10 bases between them. Germline V gene data show CDR1 as SEHNR and CDR2 as FQNEAQ (reference sequence). The CDR3 DNA is TGTGCCAGCAGCTTAGGCCGGACACCCACCGGGGAGCTGTTTTTT. It encodes CASSLGRTPTGELFF.

The CDR3 protein is CASSLAVSSYEQYF. CDR3 sequence (DNA): TGTGCCAGCAGCTTAGCCGTTAGCTCCTACGAGCAGTACTTC. The rearrangement joins TRBV7-9 to TRBJ2-7; D remains unclear. Germline assignment: CDR1 SEHNR and CDR2 FQNEAQ (reference sequence). The length of the CDR3 is 14 residues. The V end was cut by 0 bases, the J end by 0 bases, with 6 bases between.

In its sample, this clonotype was seen many times. V and J are TRBV20-1 and TRBJ2-7; the D gene is possibly TRBD1 (5 bases). The germline gives CDR1 DFQATT, CDR2 SNEGSKA (reference sequence). Deletions cut 5 bases from V and 0 bases from J, with 11 bases between. The CDR3 totals 13 residues. In nucleotides, the CDR3 is TGCAGTGCTCCAACGACAGACTCCTACGAGCAGTACTTC. Translating it yields CSAPTTDSYEQYF.

At least ten counts were recorded for this clonotype. This chain links TRBV29-1 with TRBJ2-1; TRBD1 matches at 8 bases. Trimming removed 7 bases from V and 1 base from J; junction bases left unmatched: 6. In germline, CDR1 is SQVTM, CDR2 ANQGSEA. CDR3 length equals 14 residues. CDR3 protein: CSGLRDRSYNEQFF. The CDR3 region has the DNA TGCAGCGGGCTCCGGGACAGGTCCTACAATGAGCAGTTCTTC.

With respect to this clonotype: With a much larger clone just one base away, this may be a read error. V gene TRBV10-3 combines with J gene TRBJ1-1; D unclear. Germline loops: CDR1 ENHRY, CDR2 SYGVKD. The V and J ends lost 3 bases and 5 bases respectively, with 13 bases between them. The CDR3 length is 14 residues. CDR3 sequence: CAISDLDMVTEAFF. The DNA of the CDR3 is TGTGCCATCAGTGATTTAGACATGGTAACTGAAGCTTTCTTT.

The V gene is TRBV15, the J gene TRBJ2-7; no clear D gene. In germline, CDR1 is LNHNV, CDR2 YYDKDF (reference sequence). The CDR3 is 13 residues long. V was shortened by 0 bases and J by 3 bases, with 6 bases between the two germline ends. This chain's CDR3 is CATSRDPFYEQYF. The DNA for the CDR3 is TGTGCCACCAGCAGAGACCCCTTCTACGAGCAGTACTTC. The full variable domain, completed using reference TRBV15 and TRBJ2-7, is DAMVIQNPRYQVTQFGKPVTLSCSQTLNHNVMYWYQQKSSQAPKLLFHYYDKDFNNEADTPDNFQSRRPNTSFCFLDIRSPGLGDTAMYLCATSRDPFYEQYFGPGTRLTVT.

This clonotype was observed a few times. The gene calls are TRBV5-1 and TRBJ2-7; possibly TRBD1 or TRBD2 for D (7 bases each). Germline assignment: CDR1 SGHRS and CDR2 YFSETQ. V was trimmed by 8 bases and J by 1 base, leaving 19 bases between them. This CDR3 is built from 15 residues. As DNA, the CDR3 is TGCGCCAGTACGGAGGGGGCTAGCGGATCCTACGAGCAGTACTTC. Amino acids: CASTEGASGSYEQYF.

The V and J genes are TRBV25-1 and TRBJ2-5; tentatively, D is TRBD1 (5 bases). Trimming stripped 5 bases from V and 2 bases from J, with 21 bases between. The CDR3 extends over 17 amino acids. The germline V gene has CDR1 MGHDK and CDR2 SYGVNS. For the CDR3, the DNA is TGTGCCAGCAGTCCTACACACCAGGGTTGGGGACAAGAGACCCAGTACTTC. Amino acids: CASSPTHQGWGQETQYF.